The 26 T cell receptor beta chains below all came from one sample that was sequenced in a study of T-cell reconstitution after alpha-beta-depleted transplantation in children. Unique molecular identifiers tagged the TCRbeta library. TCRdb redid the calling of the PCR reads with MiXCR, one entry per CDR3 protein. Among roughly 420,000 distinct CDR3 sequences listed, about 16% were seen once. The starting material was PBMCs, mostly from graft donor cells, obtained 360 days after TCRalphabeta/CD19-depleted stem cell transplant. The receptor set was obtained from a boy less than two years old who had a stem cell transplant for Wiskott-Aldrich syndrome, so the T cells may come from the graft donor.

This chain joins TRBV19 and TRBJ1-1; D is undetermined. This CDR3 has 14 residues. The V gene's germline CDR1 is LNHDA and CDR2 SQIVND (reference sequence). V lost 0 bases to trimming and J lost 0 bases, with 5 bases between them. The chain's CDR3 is CASSIEGLNTEAFF. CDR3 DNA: TGTGCCAGTAGTATAGAGGGCCTGAACACTGAAGCTTTCTTT.

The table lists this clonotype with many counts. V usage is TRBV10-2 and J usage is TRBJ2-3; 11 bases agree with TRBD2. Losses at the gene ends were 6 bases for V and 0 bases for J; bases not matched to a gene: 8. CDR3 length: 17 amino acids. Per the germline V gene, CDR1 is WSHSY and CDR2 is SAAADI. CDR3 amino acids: CASRSSGGTSSTDTQYF. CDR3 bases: TGCGCCAGCAGGTCTAGCGGGGGGACGTCTAGCACAGATACGCAGTATTTT.

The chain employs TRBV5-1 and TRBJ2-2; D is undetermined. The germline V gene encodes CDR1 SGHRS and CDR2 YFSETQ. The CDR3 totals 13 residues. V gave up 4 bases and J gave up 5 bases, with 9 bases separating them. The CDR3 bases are TGCGCCAGCAGCAGTGACATTACCGGGGAGCTGTTTTTT. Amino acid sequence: CASSSDITGELFF.

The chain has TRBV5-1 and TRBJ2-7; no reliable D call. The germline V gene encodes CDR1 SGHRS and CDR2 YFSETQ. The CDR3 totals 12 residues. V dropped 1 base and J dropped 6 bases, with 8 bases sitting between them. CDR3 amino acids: CASSLRRGEQYF. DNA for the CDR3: TGCGCCAGCAGCTTGAGGCGCGGCGAGCAGTACTTC.

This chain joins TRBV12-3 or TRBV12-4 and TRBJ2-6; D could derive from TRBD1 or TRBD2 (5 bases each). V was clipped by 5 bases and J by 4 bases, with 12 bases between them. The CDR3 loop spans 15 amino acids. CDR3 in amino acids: CASSLGTVGANVLTF. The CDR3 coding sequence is TGTGCCAGCAGTCTCGGGACCGTGGGGGCCAACGTCCTGACTTTC.

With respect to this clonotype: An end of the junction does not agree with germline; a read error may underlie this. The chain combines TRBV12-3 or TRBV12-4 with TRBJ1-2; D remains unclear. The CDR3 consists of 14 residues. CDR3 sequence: CASIPEGFNHGYTF. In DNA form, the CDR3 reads TGTGCCAGCATTCCGGAGGGATTTAACCATGGCTACACCTTC.

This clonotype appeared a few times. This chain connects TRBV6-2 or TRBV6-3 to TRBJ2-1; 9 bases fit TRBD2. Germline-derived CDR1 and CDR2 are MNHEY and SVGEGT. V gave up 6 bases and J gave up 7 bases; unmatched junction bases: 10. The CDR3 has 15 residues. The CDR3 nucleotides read TGTGCCAGCAGCCTAGCGGGAAGGCCCTGGAATGAGCAGTTCTTC. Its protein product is CASSLAGRPWNEQFF.

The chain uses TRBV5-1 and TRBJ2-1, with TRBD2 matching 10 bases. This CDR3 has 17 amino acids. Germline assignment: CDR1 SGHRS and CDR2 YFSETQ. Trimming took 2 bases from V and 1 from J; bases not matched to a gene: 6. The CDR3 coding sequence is TGCGCCAGCAGCTTCGGCTTGACTAGCGGGTCCTACAATGAGCAGTTCTTC. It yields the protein CASSFGLTSGSYNEQFF.

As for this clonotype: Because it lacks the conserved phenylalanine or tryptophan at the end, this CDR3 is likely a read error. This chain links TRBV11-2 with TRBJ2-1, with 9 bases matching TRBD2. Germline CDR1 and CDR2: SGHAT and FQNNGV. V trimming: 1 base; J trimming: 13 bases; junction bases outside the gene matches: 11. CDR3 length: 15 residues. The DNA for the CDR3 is TGTGCCAGCAGCTTAGGTCGAATAGCGGGAGTCGGTCAGTTCTTA. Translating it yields CASSLGRIAGVGQFL.

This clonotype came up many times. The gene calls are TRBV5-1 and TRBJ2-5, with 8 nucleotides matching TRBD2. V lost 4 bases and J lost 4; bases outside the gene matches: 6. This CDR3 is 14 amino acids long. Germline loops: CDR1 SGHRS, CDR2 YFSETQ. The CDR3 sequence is CASSQYGGGETQYF. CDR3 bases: TGCGCCAGCAGCCAGTACGGGGGGGGAGAGACCCAGTACTTC.

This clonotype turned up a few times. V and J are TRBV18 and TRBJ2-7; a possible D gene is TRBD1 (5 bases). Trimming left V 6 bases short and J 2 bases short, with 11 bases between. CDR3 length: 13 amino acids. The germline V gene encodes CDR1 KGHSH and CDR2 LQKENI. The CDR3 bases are TGTGCCAGCTCGCCGAACAGGCCCTACGAGCAGTACTTC. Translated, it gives CASSPNRPYEQYF.

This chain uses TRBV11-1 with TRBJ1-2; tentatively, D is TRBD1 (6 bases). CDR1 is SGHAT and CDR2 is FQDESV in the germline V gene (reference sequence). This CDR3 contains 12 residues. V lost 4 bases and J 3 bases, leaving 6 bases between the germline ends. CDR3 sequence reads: CASSYRDYGYTF. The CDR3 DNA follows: TGTGCCAGCAGCTACAGGGACTATGGCTACACCTTC.

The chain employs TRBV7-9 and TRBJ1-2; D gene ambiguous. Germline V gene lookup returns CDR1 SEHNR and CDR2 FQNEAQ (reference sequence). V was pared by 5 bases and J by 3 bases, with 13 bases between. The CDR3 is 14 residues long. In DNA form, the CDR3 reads TGTGCCAGCAGCCAAAGCAGCGGAGACTATGGCTACACCTTC. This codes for CASSQSSGDYGYTF.

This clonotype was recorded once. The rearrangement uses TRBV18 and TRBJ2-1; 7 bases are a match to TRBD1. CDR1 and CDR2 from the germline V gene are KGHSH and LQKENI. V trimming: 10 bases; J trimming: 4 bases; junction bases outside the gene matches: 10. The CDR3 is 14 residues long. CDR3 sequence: CANRRDSLYNEQFF. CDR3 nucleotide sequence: TGTGCCAACCGCCGGGACAGCTTATACAATGAGCAGTTCTTC.

CDR3 in DNA: TGTGCCAGCAGCTTAAGCGGCAGGGTCGGCGAAAAACTGTTTTTT. The encoded protein is CASSLSGRVGEKLFF. The chain carries TRBV7-9 and TRBJ1-4, with a possible D match to TRBD1 (5 bases). This CDR3 has 15 residues. Trimming took off 2 bases at V and 8 bases at J, with 15 bases between the two ends. Germline-derived CDR1 and CDR2 are SEHNR and FQNEAQ (reference sequence).

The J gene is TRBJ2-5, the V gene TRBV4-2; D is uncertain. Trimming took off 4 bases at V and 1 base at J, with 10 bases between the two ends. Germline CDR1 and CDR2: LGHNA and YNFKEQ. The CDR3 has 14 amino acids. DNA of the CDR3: TGTGCCAGCAGCCTCGGCGCGCCCCAAGAGACCCAGTACTTC. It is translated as CASSLGAPQETQYF.

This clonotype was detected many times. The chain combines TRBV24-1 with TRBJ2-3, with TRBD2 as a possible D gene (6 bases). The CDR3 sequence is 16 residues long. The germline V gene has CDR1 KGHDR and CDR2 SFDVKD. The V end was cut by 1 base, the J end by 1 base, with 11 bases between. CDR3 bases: TGTGCCACCAGTGATTTAGGCGGGGTCGGCACAGATACGCAGTATTTT. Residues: CATSDLGGVGTDTQYF.

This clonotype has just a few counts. DNA for the CDR3: TGCAGCGTTGATCAGGGTAATAGGGTAACCTACAATGAGCAGTTCTTC. The encoded protein is CSVDQGNRVTYNEQFF. The gene calls are TRBV29-1 and TRBJ2-1, with a possible D match to TRBD1 (5 bases). The CDR3 consists of 16 residues. Germline CDR1 reads SQVTM; CDR2 reads ANQGSEA. V shed 3 bases and J shed 2 bases, with 17 bases lying between them.

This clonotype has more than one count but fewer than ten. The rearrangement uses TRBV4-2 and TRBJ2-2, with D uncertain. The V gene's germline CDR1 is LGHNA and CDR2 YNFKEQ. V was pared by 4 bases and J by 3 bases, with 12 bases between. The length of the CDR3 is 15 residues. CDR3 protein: CASSPGDLYTGELFF. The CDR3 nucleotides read TGTGCCAGCAGCCCTGGCGACTTGTACACCGGGGAGCTGTTTTTT.

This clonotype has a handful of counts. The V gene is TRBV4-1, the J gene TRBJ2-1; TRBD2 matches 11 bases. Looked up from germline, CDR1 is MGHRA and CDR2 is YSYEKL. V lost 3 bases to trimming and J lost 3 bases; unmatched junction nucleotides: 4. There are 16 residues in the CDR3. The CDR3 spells CASSHSLAGDYNEQFF. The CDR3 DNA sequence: TGCGCCAGCAGCCACTCACTAGCGGGGGACTACAATGAGCAGTTCTTC.

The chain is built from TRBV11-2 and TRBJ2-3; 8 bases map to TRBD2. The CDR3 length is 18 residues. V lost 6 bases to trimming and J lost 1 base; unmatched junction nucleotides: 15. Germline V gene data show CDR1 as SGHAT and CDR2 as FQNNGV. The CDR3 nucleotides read TGTGCCAGCAGACTTAAAAGCGGACTAGCTCTTCGCACAGATACGCAGTATTTT. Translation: CASRLKSGLALRTDTQYF.

The CDR3 loop reads CASSLGGHQYTNEQFF. The CDR3 coding sequence is TGCGCCAGCAGCTTGGGCGGCCACCAATACACAAATGAGCAGTTCTTC. The V and J genes are TRBV5-1 and TRBJ2-1; no definite D call. The V gene's germline CDR1 is SGHRS and CDR2 YFSETQ. CDR3 length: 16 residues. V was clipped by 0 bases and J by 7 bases, with 17 bases between them.

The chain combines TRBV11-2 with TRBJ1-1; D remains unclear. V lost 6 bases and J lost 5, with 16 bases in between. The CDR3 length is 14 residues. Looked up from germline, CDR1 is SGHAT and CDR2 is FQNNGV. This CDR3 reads CASRFTLGGTEAFF. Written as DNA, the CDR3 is TGTGCCAGCAGATTCACTCTGGGCGGGACTGAAGCTTTCTTT.

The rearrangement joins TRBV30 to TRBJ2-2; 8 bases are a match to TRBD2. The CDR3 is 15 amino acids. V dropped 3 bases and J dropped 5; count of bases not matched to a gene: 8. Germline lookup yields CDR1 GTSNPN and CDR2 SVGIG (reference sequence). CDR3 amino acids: CAWRPGGRKTGELFF. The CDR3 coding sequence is TGTGCCTGGAGGCCCGGCGGGAGGAAGACCGGGGAGCTGTTTTTT.

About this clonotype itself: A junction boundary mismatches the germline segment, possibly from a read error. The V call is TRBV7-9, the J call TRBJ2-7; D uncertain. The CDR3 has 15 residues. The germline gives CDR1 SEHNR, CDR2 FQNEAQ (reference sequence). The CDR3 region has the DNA TGTGCCAGCAGCACCCTCGAGAGGAATTCCTACGAGAAGTACTTC. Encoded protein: CASSTLERNSYEKYF.

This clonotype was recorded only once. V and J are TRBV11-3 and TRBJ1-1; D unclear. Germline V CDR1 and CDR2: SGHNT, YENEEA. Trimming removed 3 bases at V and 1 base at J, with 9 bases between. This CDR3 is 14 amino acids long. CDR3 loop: CASSFRSRNTEAFF. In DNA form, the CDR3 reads TGTGCCAGCAGCTTCAGGTCAAGGAACACTGAAGCTTTCTTT. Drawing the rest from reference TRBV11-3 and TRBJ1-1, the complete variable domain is EAGVVQSPRYKIIEKKQPVAFWCNPISGHNTLYWYLQNLGQGPELLIRYENEEAVDDSQLPKDRFSAERLKGVDSTLKIQPAELGDSAVYLCASSFRSRNTEAFFGQGTRLTVV.